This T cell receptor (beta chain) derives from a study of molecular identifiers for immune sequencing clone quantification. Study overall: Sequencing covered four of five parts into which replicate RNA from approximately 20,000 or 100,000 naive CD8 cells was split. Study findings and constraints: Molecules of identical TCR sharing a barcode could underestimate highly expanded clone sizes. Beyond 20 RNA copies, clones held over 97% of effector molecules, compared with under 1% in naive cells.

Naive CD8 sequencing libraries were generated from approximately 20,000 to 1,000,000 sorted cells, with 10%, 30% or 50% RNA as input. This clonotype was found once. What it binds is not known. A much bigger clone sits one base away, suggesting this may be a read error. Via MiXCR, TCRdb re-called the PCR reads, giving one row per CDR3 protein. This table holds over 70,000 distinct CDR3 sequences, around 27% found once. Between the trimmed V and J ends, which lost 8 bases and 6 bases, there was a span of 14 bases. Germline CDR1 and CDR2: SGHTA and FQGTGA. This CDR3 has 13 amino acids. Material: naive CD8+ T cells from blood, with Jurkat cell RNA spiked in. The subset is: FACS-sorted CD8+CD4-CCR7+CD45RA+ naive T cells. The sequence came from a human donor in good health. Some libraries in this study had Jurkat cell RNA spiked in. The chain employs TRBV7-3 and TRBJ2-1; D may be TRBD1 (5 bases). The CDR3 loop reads CASGIDSCNEQFF. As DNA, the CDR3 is TGTGCCAGCGGCATCGACAGCTGCAATGAGCAGTTCTTC.